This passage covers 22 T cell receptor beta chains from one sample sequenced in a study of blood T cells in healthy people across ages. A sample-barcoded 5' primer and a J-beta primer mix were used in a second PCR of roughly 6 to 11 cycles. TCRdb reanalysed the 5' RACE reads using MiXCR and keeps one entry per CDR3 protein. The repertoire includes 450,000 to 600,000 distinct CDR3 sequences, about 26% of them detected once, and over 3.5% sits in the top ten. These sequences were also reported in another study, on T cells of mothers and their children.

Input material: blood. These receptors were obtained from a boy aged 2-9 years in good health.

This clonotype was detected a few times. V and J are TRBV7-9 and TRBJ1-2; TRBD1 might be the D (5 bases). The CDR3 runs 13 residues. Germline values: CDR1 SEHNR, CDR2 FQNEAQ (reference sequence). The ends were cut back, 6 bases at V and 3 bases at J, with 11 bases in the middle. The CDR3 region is CASRPDSYYGYTF. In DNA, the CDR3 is TGTGCCAGCAGGCCCGACAGTTACTATGGCTACACCTTC.

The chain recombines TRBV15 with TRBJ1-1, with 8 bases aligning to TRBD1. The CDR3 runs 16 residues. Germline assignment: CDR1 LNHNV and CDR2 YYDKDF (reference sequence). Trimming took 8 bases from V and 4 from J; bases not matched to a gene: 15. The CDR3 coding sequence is TGTGCCACCGCTAGACCGGACAGGGCGGTTGGCACTGAAGCTTTCTTT. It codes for CATARPDRAVGTEAFF. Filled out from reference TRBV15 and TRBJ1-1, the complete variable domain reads DAMVIQNPRYQVTQFGKPVTLSCSQTLNHNVMYWYQQKSSQAPKLLFHYYDKDFNNEADTPDNFQSRRPNTSFCFLDIRSPGLGDTAMYLCATARPDRAVGTEAFFGQGTRLTVV.

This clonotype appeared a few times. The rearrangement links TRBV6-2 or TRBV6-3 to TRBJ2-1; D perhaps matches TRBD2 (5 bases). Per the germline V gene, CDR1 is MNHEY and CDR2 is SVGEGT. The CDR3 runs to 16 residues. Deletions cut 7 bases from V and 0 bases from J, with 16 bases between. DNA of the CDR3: TGTGCCAGCACCTCGGAGGACGGGATCTCCTACAATGAGCAGTTCTTC. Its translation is CASTSEDGISYNEQFF.

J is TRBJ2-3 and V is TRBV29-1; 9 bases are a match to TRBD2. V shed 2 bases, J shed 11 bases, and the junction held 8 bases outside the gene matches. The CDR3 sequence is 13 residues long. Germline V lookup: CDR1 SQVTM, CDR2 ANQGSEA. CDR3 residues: CSVEQPLAGKQYF. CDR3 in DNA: TGCAGCGTTGAACAACCCCTAGCGGGGAAGCAGTATTTT.

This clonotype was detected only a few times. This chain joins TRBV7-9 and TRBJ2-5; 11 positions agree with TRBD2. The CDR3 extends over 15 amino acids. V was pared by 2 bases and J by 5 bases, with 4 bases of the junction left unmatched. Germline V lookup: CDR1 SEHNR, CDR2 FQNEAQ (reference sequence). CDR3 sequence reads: CASSLTSGSGETQYF. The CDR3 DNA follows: TGTGCCAGCAGCTTAACTAGCGGGAGTGGGGAGACCCAGTACTTC.

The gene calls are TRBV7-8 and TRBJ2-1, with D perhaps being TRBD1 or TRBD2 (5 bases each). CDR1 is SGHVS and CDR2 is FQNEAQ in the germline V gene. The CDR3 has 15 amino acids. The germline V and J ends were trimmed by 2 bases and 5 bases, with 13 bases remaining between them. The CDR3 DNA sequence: TGTGCCAGCAGCTTATATGGGACGGCCGACAATGAGCAGTTCTTC. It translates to CASSLYGTADNEQFF.

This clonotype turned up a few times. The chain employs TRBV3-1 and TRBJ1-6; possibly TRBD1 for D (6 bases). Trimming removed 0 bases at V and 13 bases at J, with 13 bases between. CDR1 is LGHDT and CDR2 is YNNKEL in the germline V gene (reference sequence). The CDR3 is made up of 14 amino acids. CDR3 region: CASSQDGGRRPLHF. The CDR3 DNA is TGTGCCAGCAGCCAAGACGGGGGGCGCCGGCCCCTCCACTTT.

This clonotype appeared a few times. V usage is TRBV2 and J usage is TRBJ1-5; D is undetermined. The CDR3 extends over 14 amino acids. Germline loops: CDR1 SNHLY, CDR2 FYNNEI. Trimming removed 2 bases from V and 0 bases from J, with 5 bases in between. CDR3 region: CASSETDSNQPQHF. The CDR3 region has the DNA TGTGCCAGCAGTGAAACAGATAGCAATCAGCCCCAGCATTTT.

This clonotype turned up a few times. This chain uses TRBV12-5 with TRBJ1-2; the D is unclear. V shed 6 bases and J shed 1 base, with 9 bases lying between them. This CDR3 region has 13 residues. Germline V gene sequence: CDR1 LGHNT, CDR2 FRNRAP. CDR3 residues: CASGILVNYGYTF. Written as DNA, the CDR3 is TGTGCTAGTGGGATTCTAGTTAACTATGGCTACACCTTC.

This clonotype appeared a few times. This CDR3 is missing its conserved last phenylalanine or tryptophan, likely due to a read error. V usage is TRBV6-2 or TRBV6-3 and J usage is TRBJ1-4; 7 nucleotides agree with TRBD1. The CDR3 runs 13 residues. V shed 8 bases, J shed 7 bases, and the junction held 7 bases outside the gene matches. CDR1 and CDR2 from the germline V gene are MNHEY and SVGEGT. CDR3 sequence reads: CASQQGYGEKLFS. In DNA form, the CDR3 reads TGTGCCAGCCAACAGGGGTACGGTGAAAAACTGTTTTCT.

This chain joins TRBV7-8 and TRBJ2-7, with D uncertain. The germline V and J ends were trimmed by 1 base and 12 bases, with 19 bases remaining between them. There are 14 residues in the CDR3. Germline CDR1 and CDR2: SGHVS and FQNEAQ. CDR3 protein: CASSLEGVGGRGYF. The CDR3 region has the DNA TGTGCCAGCAGCTTAGAGGGCGTGGGCGGACGAGGGTACTTC.

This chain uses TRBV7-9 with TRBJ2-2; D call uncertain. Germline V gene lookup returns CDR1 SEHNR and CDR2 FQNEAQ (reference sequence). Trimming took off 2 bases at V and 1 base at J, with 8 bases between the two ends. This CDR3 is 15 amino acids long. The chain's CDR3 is CASSLPLLNTGELFF. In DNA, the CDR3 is TGTGCCAGCAGCTTACCACTTTTGAACACCGGGGAGCTGTTTTTT.

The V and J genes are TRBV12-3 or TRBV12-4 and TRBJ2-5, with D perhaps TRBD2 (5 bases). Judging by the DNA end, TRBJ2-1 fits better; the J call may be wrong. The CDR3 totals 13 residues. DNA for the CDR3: TGTGCCAGCAGTTTCACTAGAGGCAATGAGCAGTTCTTC. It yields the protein CASSFTRGNEQFF.

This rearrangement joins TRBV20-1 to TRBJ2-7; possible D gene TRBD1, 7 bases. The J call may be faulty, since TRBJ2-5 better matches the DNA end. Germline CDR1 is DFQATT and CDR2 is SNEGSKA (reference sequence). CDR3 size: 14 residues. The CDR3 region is CSALDREVRETQYF. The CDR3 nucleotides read TGCAGTGCCCTAGACAGGGAGGTGAGAGAGACCCAGTACTTC.

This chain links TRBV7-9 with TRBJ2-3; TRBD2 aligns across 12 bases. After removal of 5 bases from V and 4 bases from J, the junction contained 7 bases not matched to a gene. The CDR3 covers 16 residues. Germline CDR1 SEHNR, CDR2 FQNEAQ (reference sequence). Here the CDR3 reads CASSGSSGGAPDTQYF. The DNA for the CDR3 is TGTGCCAGCAGCGGATCTAGCGGGGGGGCCCCAGATACGCAGTATTTT.

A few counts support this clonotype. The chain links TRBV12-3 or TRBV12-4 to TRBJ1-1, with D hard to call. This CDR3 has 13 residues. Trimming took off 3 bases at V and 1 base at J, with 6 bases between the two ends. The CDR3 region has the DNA TGTGCCAGCAGTTTTAACGAGAACACTGAAGCTTTCTTT. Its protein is CASSFNENTEAFF.

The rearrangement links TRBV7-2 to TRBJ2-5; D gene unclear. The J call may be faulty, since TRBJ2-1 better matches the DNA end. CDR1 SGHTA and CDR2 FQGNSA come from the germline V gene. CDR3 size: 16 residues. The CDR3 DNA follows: TGTGCCAGCAGCTTAGATTCATCCGGCGCCCTGAATGAGCAGTTCTTC. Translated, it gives CASSLDSSGALNEQFF.

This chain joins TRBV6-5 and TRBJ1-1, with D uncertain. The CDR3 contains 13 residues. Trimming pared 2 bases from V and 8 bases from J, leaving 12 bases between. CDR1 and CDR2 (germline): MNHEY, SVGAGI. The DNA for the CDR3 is TGTGCCAGCAGTTACCCGGGTGGGGAAGAAGCTTTCTTT. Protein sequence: CASSYPGGEEAFF.

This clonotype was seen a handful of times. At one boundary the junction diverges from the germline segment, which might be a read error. This chain's CDR3 is CASSGLRQGAGGNTIYF. In DNA form, the CDR3 reads TGTGCCAGTAGTGGCCTAAGACAGGGGGCCGGAGGAAACACCATATATTTT. The rearrangement uses TRBV6-1 and TRBJ1-3; the match to TRBD1 covers 10 bases. CDR3 length: 17 residues. Per germline, CDR1 MNHNS and CDR2 SASEGT.

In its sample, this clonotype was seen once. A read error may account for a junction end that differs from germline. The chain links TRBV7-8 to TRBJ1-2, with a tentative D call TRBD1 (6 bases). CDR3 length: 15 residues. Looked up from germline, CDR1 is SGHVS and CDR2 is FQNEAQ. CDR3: CASSLNPGETCGYPF. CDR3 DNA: TGTGCCAGCAGCTTAAATCCAGGGGAGACTTGTGGCTACCCCTTC.

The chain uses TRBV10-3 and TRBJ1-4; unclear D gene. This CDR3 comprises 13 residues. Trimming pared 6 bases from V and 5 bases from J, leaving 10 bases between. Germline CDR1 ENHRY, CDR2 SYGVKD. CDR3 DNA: TGTGCCATCAGCCAGTGGGAAAATGAAAAACTGTTTTTT. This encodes CAISQWENEKLFF.

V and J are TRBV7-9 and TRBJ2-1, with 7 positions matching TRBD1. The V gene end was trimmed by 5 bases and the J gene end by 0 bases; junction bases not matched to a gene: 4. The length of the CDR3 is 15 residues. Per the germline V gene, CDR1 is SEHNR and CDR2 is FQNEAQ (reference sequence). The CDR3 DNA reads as TGTGCCAGCAGCACCTACAGGGGCTCCTACAATGAGCAGTTCTTC. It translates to CASSTYRGSYNEQFF.